The clone carrying this T cell receptor beta chain has only one observation. Its antigen is currently unknown. TCRdb's table, derived via immunoSEQ multiplex PCR, lists solely in-frame clones and lacks some. The data hold some 71,000 clones, with roughly nine tenths observed a single time. The data are from a study of T cell responses to AZD1222 COVID-19 vaccine. General study results and limits: Among those given AZD1222, only five or six were seropositive at baseline.

This sample comprised peripheral blood, obtained 28 days after the second AZD1222 dose. The TCR was taken from an adult who received the AZD1222 COVID-19 vaccine.

The CDR3 is CATSDGTEAFF. CDR3 DNA: TGTGCCACCAGTGACGGAACTGAAGCTTTCTTT. The chain carries TRBV24-1 and TRBJ1-1; D unclear. CDR3 length: 11 amino acids. The V gene lost 4 bases and the J gene lost 5 bases, with 4 bases spanning the gap. Germline V gene data show CDR1 as KGHDR and CDR2 as SFDVKD.